The present entry profiles one T cell receptor (beta chain) with its context. This CDR3 has 14 amino acids. This sample stems from a study of T cells expressing NK-cell markers. Whole-study context: It was sorted CD3+CD56+NKG2C+, CD3+CD56+NKG2C- and CD3+CD56-NKG2C+ T cells that supplied the TCR beta repertoires.

The authors generated TCR beta cDNA through 5'RACE template switching with UMIs. Each CDR3 protein gets one entry in TCRdb, which reprocessed the 5' RACE reads and gives no DNA. The sample's table shows roughly 110,000 distinct CDR3 sequences. The receptor's source is a woman between 18 and 70 years old in good health. Sequences were obtained from blood T cells: a sorted CD56 or NKG2C T cell subset, CD4+ or CD8+ T cells, or bulk PBMC T cells (not recorded which). The chain is built from TRBV12-3 or TRBV12-4 and TRBJ2-3. CDR3 loop: CASRLIGRTDTQYF.